The rows below give T cell receptor beta chains drawn from one sample of a study of T-cell memory formation after mild COVID-19. TCRdb itself ran the 5' RACE reads through MiXCR, one entry per CDR3 protein. In the table there are around 50,000 distinct CDR3 sequences, roughly 12% of which are singletons. Material: PBMCs or a T cell subset sorted from them (not recorded which). Every receptor here comes from a man aged 18 to 30 who had mild COVID-19 (a few samples of this study predate the infection). Cell type and time point are not known. Each CDR3 is given with its conserved first and last residue. The D gene is left open where the match is weak. A row's size may be missing; if present it is once, few, many or a size class.

V gene	clone size	D gene	J gene	CDR3 length	CDR3 DNA	CDR3 protein
TRBV15	many	TRBD2	TRBJ2-1	15	TGTGCCACCAGACTAGCGGGGGTCTCCTACAATGAGCAGTTCTTC	CATRLAGVSYNEQFF
TRBV28	.	.	TRBJ1-4	16	TGTGCCAGCAGTGGACCTCGACAGTCATCTAATGAAAAACTGTTTTTT	CASSGPRQSSNEKLFF
TRBV20-1	once	.	TRBJ1-1	13	TGCAGTGCTCCCCGGGGGGGGGCGAGCGAAGCTTTCTTT	CSAPRGGASEAFF
TRBV7-2	.	.	TRBJ2-3	14	TGTGCCAGCAGCTCCCCGCAAGGCCCCCGTACGCAGTATTTT	CASSSPQGPRTQYF
TRBV4-3	few	TRBD1	TRBJ1-1	16	TGCGCCAGCAGCCAAGGGATCGGGACAGGAGCTACTGAAGCTTTCTTT	CASSQGIGTGATEAFF
TRBV4-2	many	.	TRBJ1-1	14	TGTGCCAGCAGCCAAGTCCAAGGTGGGACTGAAGCTTTCTTT	CASSQVQGGTEAFF
TRBV6-5	few	.	TRBJ2-2	17	TGTGCCAGCAGTTACTCGAGGTGGCGGGGCCTGGCCGGGGAGCTGTTTTTT	CASSYSRWRGLAGELFF
TRBV4-1	.	.	TRBJ1-2	14	TGCGCCAGCAGCCAAGGACTGGCTAACTATGGCTACACCTTC	CASSQGLANYGYTF
TRBV7-2	.	.	TRBJ1-1	13	TGTGCCAGCAGCTCAGGAGTCAGAACTGAAGCTTTCTTT	CASSSGVRTEAFF
TRBV30	few	TRBD2	TRBJ2-1	14	TGTGCCTGGAATACGGGGGGGCTGAACAATGAGCAGTTCTTC	CAWNTGGLNNEQFF
TRBV7-2	.	.	TRBJ1-1	16	TGTGCCAGCAGCCCTAGGGGGTCGGGGTACGGCACTGAAGCTTTCTTT	CASSPRGSGYGTEAFF
TRBV12-3/TRBV12-4	many	.	TRBJ1-1	14	TGTGCCAGCACTGTCGGGCTGACAAACACTGAAGCTTTCTTT	CASTVGLTNTEAFF
TRBV24-1	few	.	TRBJ2-5	14	TGTGCCACCGGGGCAGCCAACGGTCAAGAGACCCAGTACTTC	CATGAANGQETQYF
TRBV4-2	few	.	TRBJ2-5	15	TGTGCCAGCAGCCAAGGGTCGGGGGACCAAGAGACCCAGTACTTC	CASSQGSGDQETQYF
TRBV3-1	many	.	TRBJ2-3	13	TGTGCCAGCAGCCAATTCGTCGGCAATACGCAGTATTTT	CASSQFVGNTQYF
TRBV7-9	.	TRBD2	TRBJ2-4	18	TGTGCCAGCAGCCCCCGGGGGGGCGGCCCATCGGCCAAAAACATTCAGTACTTC	CASSPRGGGPSAKNIQYF
TRBV4-1	.	.	TRBJ1-2	11	TGCGCCAGCAGCCGGGGCGTCGGCTACACCTTC	CASSRGVGYTF
TRBV19	few	.	TRBJ2-7	15	TGTGCCAGTAGTATCGGTTGGGGGGCGAGCCACGAGCAGTACTTC	CASSIGWGASHEQYF
TRBV7-2	few	TRBD1	TRBJ1-5	13	TGTGCCAGCGGCTTGACAGGGAGTCAGCCCCAGCATTTT	CASGLTGSQPQHF
TRBV21-1	few	.	TRBJ2-7	14	TGTGCCAGCAGCAAGGACGAGGGCTCCTACGAGCAGTACTTC	CASSKDEGSYEQYF
TRBV12-3/TRBV12-4	.	TRBD2	TRBJ2-3	12	TGTGCTGCGGGGGGGGTCACAGATACGCAGTATTTT	CAAGGVTDTQYF
TRBV3-1	many	.	TRBJ1-2	15	TGTGCCAGCAGCCTTGGGGACGGCTACTTCTATGGCTACACCTTC	CASSLGDGYFYGYTF